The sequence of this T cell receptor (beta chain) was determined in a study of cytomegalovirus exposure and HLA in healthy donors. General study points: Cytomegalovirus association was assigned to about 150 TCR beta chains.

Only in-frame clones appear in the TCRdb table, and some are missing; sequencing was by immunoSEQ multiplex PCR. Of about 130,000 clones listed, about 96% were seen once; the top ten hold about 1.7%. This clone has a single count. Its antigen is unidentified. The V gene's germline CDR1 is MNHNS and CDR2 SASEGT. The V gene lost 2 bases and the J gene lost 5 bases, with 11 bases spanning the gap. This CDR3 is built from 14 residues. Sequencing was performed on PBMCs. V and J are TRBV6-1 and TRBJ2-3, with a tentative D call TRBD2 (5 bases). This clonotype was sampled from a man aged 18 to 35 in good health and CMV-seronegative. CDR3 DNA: TGTGCCAGCAGTGAACTAGAGGGTTTAGATACGCAGTATTTT. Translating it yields CASSELEGLDTQYF.